Below, 9 T cell receptor beta chains from the same sample are listed, as sequenced in a study of low-dose radiotherapy and immunotherapy resistance in tumors. Time point meaning: before trial treatment. Covering alpha and beta chains, TRAV- and TRBV-specific primers were used for the first-strand cDNA. It was with a constant-region primer and a V-primer adapter that TCRs were amplified over around 20 PCR cycles. TCRdb processed the reads anew with MiXCR; each CDR3 protein has one entry. The sample includes 60,000 to 90,000 distinct CDR3 sequences, approximately 31% seen only once; the top ten take around 10%. Material: PBMCs, obtained before treatment. Receptors originate from a female donor with ovarian cancer.

The sample holds many counts of this clonotype. This rearrangement joins TRBV5-6 to TRBJ2-2, with 8 bases fitting TRBD1. In germline, CDR1 is SGHDT, CDR2 YYEEEE. The CDR3 spans 21 residues. V lost 4 bases and J lost 0; bases outside the gene matches: 20. This chain's CDR3 is CASSEPGQAFSGESNTGELFF. Written as DNA, the CDR3 is TGTGCCAGCAGCGAACCGGGACAGGCTTTTTCTGGTGAATCGAACACCGGGGAGCTGTTTTTT.

This clonotype was detected a few times. This chain connects TRBV6-2 or TRBV6-3 to TRBJ2-1; D is ambiguous. V shed 5 bases and J shed 0 bases, with 8 bases lying between them. The length of the CDR3 is 14 residues. Germline CDR1 MNHEY, CDR2 SVGEGT. CDR3 region: CASSPASSYNEQFF. The DNA of the CDR3 is TGTGCCAGCAGTCCCGCCAGCTCCTACAATGAGCAGTTCTTC.

The chain is built from TRBV28 and TRBJ1-2, with TRBD1 as a possible D gene (6 bases). Germline CDR1 and CDR2: MDHEN and SYDVKM. This CDR3 is 18 amino acids long. With 2 bases removed from V and 0 bases from J, the gap between germline ends came to 19 bases. Here the CDR3 DNA reads TGTGCCAGCAGTTTAAATCGAGGGGGAGGGAGGCCTAACTATGGCTACACCTTC. As protein: CASSLNRGGGRPNYGYTF.

This clonotype was recorded many times. V usage is TRBV4-1 and J usage is TRBJ1-5; TRBD1 matches at 7 bases. Germline-derived CDR1 and CDR2 are MGHRA and YSYEKL. After removal of 4 bases from V and 3 bases from J, the junction contained 3 bases not matched to a gene. This CDR3 comprises 14 residues. The CDR3 nucleotides read TGCGCCAGCAGCCTCGGGACAGTCAATCAGCCCCAGCATTTT. It translates to CASSLGTVNQPQHF.

The chain uses TRBV24-1 and TRBJ2-2; tentative D call: TRBD1 (5 bases). Germline loops: CDR1 KGHDR, CDR2 SFDVKD. The V gene lost 4 bases and the J gene lost 6 bases, with 17 bases spanning the gap. The CDR3 is 16 amino acids. The CDR3 DNA reads as TGTGCCACCAGTGAGCAGACAGCTCGGAAGGCCGGGGAGCTGTTTTTT. Protein sequence: CATSEQTARKAGELFF.

This clonotype appeared many times. The chain links TRBV5-1 to TRBJ2-3; D is undetermined. Trimming took 2 bases from V and 2 from J, leaving 9 bases between them. The CDR3 runs 14 residues. Germline assignment: CDR1 SGHRS and CDR2 YFSETQ. CDR3 in amino acids: CASSFGQPTDTQYF. The CDR3, as DNA: TGCGCCAGCAGCTTCGGGCAGCCCACAGATACGCAGTATTTT. Combining the CDR3 with reference TRBV5-1 and TRBJ2-3 gives the whole variable domain KAGVTQTPRYLIKTRGQQVTLSCSPISGHRSVSWYQQTPGQGLQFLFEYFSETQRNKGNFPGRFSGRQFSNSRSEMNVSTLELGDSALYLCASSFGQPTDTQYFGPGTRLTVL.

At least ten counts were recorded for this clonotype. The rearrangement links TRBV5-6 to TRBJ2-5; D is unresolved. The CDR3 totals 14 residues. Trimming pared 2 bases from V and 7 bases from J, leaving 15 bases between. Germline CDR1 SGHDT, CDR2 YYEEEE. CDR3 protein: CASSFSGRRATQYF. The DNA for the CDR3 is TGTGCCAGCAGCTTTTCCGGACGCCGAGCGACCCAGTACTTC. The whole variable domain, filled in from reference TRBV5-6 and TRBJ2-5, reads DAGVTQSPTHLIKTRGQQVTLRCSPKSGHDTVSWYQQALGQGPQFIFQYYEEEERQRGNFPDRFSGHQFPNYSSELNVNALLLGDSALYLCASSFSGRRATQYFGPGTRLLVL.

This clonotype was detected only a few times. The chain couples TRBV2 to TRBJ2-4; perhaps TRBD2 as D (5 bases). The CDR3 sequence is 14 residues long. Germline values: CDR1 SNHLY, CDR2 FYNNEI. Trimming cost V 7 bases and J 2 bases, with 12 bases left between them. CDR3 sequence: CASTPGIPKNIQYF. The CDR3 region has the DNA TGTGCCAGCACCCCCGGGATTCCCAAAAACATTCAGTACTTC.

The V call is TRBV12-3 or TRBV12-4, the J call TRBJ2-3; D unresolved. V lost 5 bases and J lost 2, with 11 bases in between. The CDR3 covers 14 residues. CDR3 region: CASSHRDPTDTQYF. The CDR3 DNA sequence: TGTGCCAGCAGTCACAGAGACCCCACAGATACGCAGTATTTT.